Presented here are 26 T cell receptor beta chains from one specimen sequenced in a study of shared clonotypes between healthy human individuals. Sequencing was performed with immunoSEQ multiplex PCR; in TCRdb, only in-frame clones are kept and a portion is missing. Among about 510,000 clones listed, around 74% were seen once. Specimen: PBMCs. These receptors originate from a middle-aged woman in good health. Some clones in this sample may be carry-over from other donors' samples.

This rearrangement joins TRBV9 to TRBJ2-1; D uncertain. The germline V and J ends were trimmed by 3 bases and 10 bases, with 11 bases remaining between them. The CDR3 is made up of 12 amino acids. Germline V lookup: CDR1 SGDLS, CDR2 YYNGEE. This chain's CDR3 is CASSAPGREQFF. The CDR3 region has the DNA TGTGCCAGCAGCGCACCCGGAAGGGAGCAGTTCTTC.

This clone was recorded once. The chain employs TRBV19 and TRBJ1-6; 8 positions match TRBD1. Trimming took 5 bases from V and 6 from J; bases not matched to a gene: 3. The CDR3 is 14 residues long. The germline gives CDR1 LNHDA, CDR2 SQIVND (reference sequence). The CDR3 region is CASSRTGLNSPLHF. The CDR3 bases are TGTGCCAGTAGTCGGACAGGGCTTAATTCACCCCTCCACTTT.

This chain connects TRBV7-2 to TRBJ2-5, with D possibly being TRBD1 or TRBD2 (5 bases each). The CDR3 runs 12 residues. CDR1 and CDR2 from the germline V gene are SGHTA and FQGNSA. V was trimmed by 5 bases and J by 4 bases, leaving 8 bases between them. This CDR3 reads CASSTGRETQYF. CDR3 DNA sequence: TGTGCCAGCAGCACGGGGCGAGAGACCCAGTACTTC.

The V call is TRBV7-9, the J call TRBJ2-7, with D hard to call. Germline CDR1 reads SEHNR; CDR2 reads FQNEAQ (reference sequence). The CDR3 has 14 amino acids. The V and J ends lost 5 bases and 2 bases respectively, with 13 bases between them. DNA for the CDR3: TGTGCCAGCAGCCCCCCGAGAGAGGCCTACGAGCAGTACTTC. Encoded protein: CASSPPREAYEQYF. Looking up the rest from reference TRBV7-9 and TRBJ2-7 gives the full variable domain: DTGVSQNPRHKITKRGQNVTFRCDPISEHNRLYWYRQTLGQGPEFLTYFQNEAQLEKSRLLSDRFSAERPKGSFSTLEIQRTEQGDSAMYLCASSPPREAYEQYFGPGTRLTVT.

The J gene is TRBJ2-7, the V gene TRBV10-1; 12 nucleotides agree with TRBD1. V shed 0 bases and J 6 bases; nucleotides not matched to a gene: 3. Germline CDR1 and CDR2: WNHNN and SYGVQD (reference sequence). This CDR3 has 15 residues. In nucleotides, the CDR3 is TGCGCCAGCAGTGAGTCGGGGACAGGGGGCTTCGAGCAGTACTTC. It encodes CASSESGTGGFEQYF.

The chain employs TRBV6-1 and TRBJ2-7, with D tentatively TRBD1 (7 bases). V lost 0 bases, J lost 6 bases, and 12 bases lay in between. The germline V gene has CDR1 MNHNS and CDR2 SASEGT. The CDR3 covers 14 residues. The CDR3 bases are TGTGCCAGCAGTGAAGCTGGAGGGGGCCTCGAGCAGTACTTC. Translated: CASSEAGGGLEQYF.

Worth noting for this clone: The likely explanation is a read error, given a far larger clone one base away. The gene calls are TRBV9 and TRBJ2-6; D ambiguous. The germline V gene encodes CDR1 SGDLS and CDR2 YYNGEE. The CDR3 extends over 17 amino acids. CDR3 in DNA: TGTGCCAGCAACGTAGGTCACAATCCCTCTGGGGCCAACGTCCTGACTTTC. Translating gives CASNVGHNPSGANVLTF.

This clone was seen more than once but under ten times. The gene calls are TRBV9 and TRBJ1-2; D is possibly TRBD1 (5 bases). V was trimmed by 3 bases and J by 4 bases, leaving 16 bases between them. The CDR3 spans 15 residues. Germline V gives CDR1 SGDLS, CDR2 YYNGEE. The CDR3 sequence is CASSGESGTAYGYTF. CDR3 DNA sequence: TGTGCCAGCAGCGGAGAGTCGGGGACGGCCTATGGCTACACCTTC. Full variable domain (remainder filled in from reference TRBV9 and TRBJ1-2): DSGVTQTPKHLITATGQRVTLRCSPRSGDLSVYWYQQSLDQGLQFLIQYYNGEERAKGNILERFSAQQFPDLHSELNLSSLELGDSALYFCASSGESGTAYGYTFGSGTRLTVV.

This sequence joins TRBV29-1 and TRBJ2-3; a weak D match, TRBD1 (5 bases). This CDR3 has 14 amino acids. Trimming cost V 4 bases and J 2 bases, with 13 bases left between them. In germline, CDR1 is SQVTM, CDR2 ANQGSEA. CDR3 in DNA: TGCAGCGTTGGGGCACAGGCTCTCACAGATACGCAGTATTTT. Protein sequence: CSVGAQALTDTQYF.

The rearrangement links TRBV29-1 to TRBJ2-3; 13 bases line up with TRBD2. The CDR3 is made up of 13 amino acids. V lost 6 bases and J lost 8; bases outside the gene matches: 5. Germline V gene lookup returns CDR1 SQVTM and CDR2 ANQGSEA. The CDR3 DNA sequence: TGCAGCGTCGGGACTAGCGGGACCGGTACGCAGTATTTT. This encodes CSVGTSGTGTQYF.

The chain recombines TRBV7-2 with TRBJ2-3; D is perhaps TRBD2 (5 bases). V was shortened by 1 base and J by 3 bases, with 8 bases between the two germline ends. The CDR3 totals 14 residues. Germline V lookup: CDR1 SGHTA, CDR2 FQGNSA. The DNA of the CDR3 is TGTGCCAGCAGCTTAGGGCTAGCAACAGATACGCAGTATTTT. It yields the protein CASSLGLATDTQYF.

This clone showed up just a few times. The V and J genes are TRBV28 and TRBJ2-5; D is undetermined. The CDR3 is 16 amino acids. V was cut by 5 bases and J by 1 base, with 17 bases left in between. Germline assignment: CDR1 MDHEN and CDR2 SYDVKM. The CDR3 here is CASSAPGRHAQETQYF. For the CDR3, the DNA is TGTGCCAGCAGTGCCCCCGGACGTCACGCCCAAGAGACCCAGTACTTC.

The rearrangement uses TRBV15 and TRBJ1-5; the D gene is possibly TRBD1 (5 bases). Between the trimmed V and J ends, which lost 0 bases and 5 bases, there was a span of 5 bases. CDR3 length: 13 amino acids. Germline-derived CDR1 and CDR2 are LNHNV and YYDKDF (reference sequence). The CDR3 reads CATSRDRDQPQHF. The CDR3 bases are TGTGCCACCAGCAGAGACAGGGATCAGCCCCAGCATTTT.

The chain combines TRBV29-1 with TRBJ2-7, with 12 bases matching TRBD2. This CDR3 spans 14 amino acids. Trimming took 7 bases from V and 1 from J; bases not matched to a gene: 5. The germline gives CDR1 SQVTM, CDR2 ANQGSEA. The CDR3 bases are TGCAGCGCTGGACTAGCGGGGCTTTCCTACGAGCAGTACTTC. Its translation is CSAGLAGLSYEQYF.

The chain combines TRBV27 with TRBJ1-1; maybe TRBD1 (5 bases). Trimming removed 5 bases from V and 1 base from J, with 8 bases in between. CDR1 and CDR2 from the germline V gene are MNHEY and SMNVEV (reference sequence). This CDR3 spans 13 amino acids. The CDR3 DNA sequence: TGTGCCAGCAGTAAGGGGAGGAACACTGAAGCTTTCTTT. Encoded protein: CASSKGRNTEAFF.

This clone has just one count. The gene calls are TRBV19 and TRBJ2-3; TRBD2 agrees at 7 bases. The V and J ends lost 2 bases and 0 bases, in that order; junction bases with no gene match: 2. CDR1 and CDR2 (germline): LNHDA, SQIVND (reference sequence). This CDR3 contains 15 residues. CDR3 DNA: TGTGCCAGTAGTATAAGAGCGGGAAGCACAGATACGCAGTATTTT. The encoded protein is CASSIRAGSTDTQYF. The full variable domain, in which reference TRBV19 and TRBJ2-3 provide the parts outside the CDR3, is DGGITQSPKYLFRKEGQNVTLSCEQNLNHDAMYWYRQDPGQGLRLIYYSQIVNDFQKGDIAEGYSVSREKKESFPLTVTSAQKNPTAFYLCASSIRAGSTDTQYFGPGTRLTVL.

The count of this clone is one. V is TRBV13 and J is TRBJ2-7; maybe TRBD2 (5 bases). This CDR3 spans 18 amino acids. Trimming took off 5 bases at V and 6 bases at J, with 29 bases between the two ends. Germline V CDR1 and CDR2: PRHDT, FYEKMQ (reference sequence). CDR3 nucleotide sequence: TGTGCCAGCAGCCCCAGGCGGGCCGGTCGGCTGCCTGGGGTCGAGCAGTACTTC. Encoded protein: CASSPRRAGRLPGVEQYF. Full variable domain (rest looked up from reference TRBV13 and TRBJ2-7): AAGVIQSPRHLIKEKRETATLKCYPIPRHDTVYWYQQGPGQDPQFLISFYEKMQSDKGSIPDRFSAQQFSDYHSELNMSSLELGDSALYFCASSPRRAGRLPGVEQYFGPGTRLTVT.

This clone occurred a few times. J is TRBJ2-3 and V is TRBV5-3; 9 positions agree with TRBD2. TRBV5-3 is classed as an ORF, of uncertain function. There are 22 residues in the CDR3. V lost 2 bases, J lost 0 bases, and 22 bases stayed unmatched. The CDR3 region is CARSFSGSAPPSYLESTDTQYF. Here the CDR3 DNA reads TGTGCCAGAAGCTTTAGCGGGAGTGCCCCCCCATCCTACCTCGAGAGCACAGATACGCAGTATTTT.

This rearrangement joins TRBV28 to TRBJ2-3; 9 nucleotides agree with TRBD1. The junction had 7 bases not matched to a gene; V was cut back by 6 bases and J by 15 bases. CDR1 is MDHEN and CDR2 is SYDVKM in the germline V gene. The CDR3 length is 11 residues. CDR3 sequence (DNA): TGTGCCAGCAGGGACAGGGGATCCTCTTATTTT. Translating gives CASRDRGSSYF.

The chain carries TRBV7-9 and TRBJ2-1; TRBD2 aligns across 11 bases. CDR1 and CDR2 from the germline V gene are SEHNR and FQNEAQ (reference sequence). The CDR3 is 16 residues long. The ends lost 5 bases at V and 4 bases at J; junction bases unmatched: 7. Here the CDR3 DNA reads TGTGCCAGCAGCCCGTTTAGCGGGAGGGGGTACAATGAGCAGTTCTTC. It is translated as CASSPFSGRGYNEQFF.

The V call is TRBV4-2, the J call TRBJ2-2, with D unresolved. The CDR3 length is 16 residues. CDR1 and CDR2 (germline): LGHNA, YNFKEQ. V was trimmed by 5 bases and J by 1 base, leaving 14 bases between them. As DNA, the CDR3 is TGTGCCAGCAGCTCGGAGTTGATACTGAACACCGGGGAGCTGTTTTTT. This codes for CASSSELILNTGELFF.

This chain joins TRBV28 and TRBJ2-5, with TRBD1 matching over 8 bases. The germline CDR1 and CDR2 sequences are MDHEN and SYDVKM. CDR3 length: 16 amino acids. The trim removed 5 bases at V and 5 bases at J, leaving 13 bases unmatched. CDR3 nucleotide sequence: TGTGCCAGCAGTGCGTCCGGGACAGGTACACGGGAGACCCAGTACTTC. Translation: CASSASGTGTRETQYF. Based on the CDR3 plus reference TRBV28 and TRBJ2-5, the full variable domain is DVKVTQSSRYLVKRTGEKVFLECVQDMDHENMFWYRQDPGLGLRLIYFSYDVKMKEKGDIPEGYSVSREKKERFSLILESASTNQTSMYLCASSASGTGTRETQYFGPGTRLLVL.

This chain links TRBV30 with TRBJ1-6; TRBD1 agrees at 11 bases. The germline V gene encodes CDR1 GTSNPN and CDR2 SVGIG (reference sequence). The CDR3 has 14 amino acids. J lost 11 bases, V lost 0 bases, and 3 bases had no gene match. The CDR3 protein is CAWSVLGQGAPLHF. Here the CDR3 DNA reads TGTGCCTGGAGTGTACTGGGACAGGGGGCACCCCTCCACTTT.

The genes are TRBV6-1 and TRBJ2-7; TRBD1 agrees at 8 bases. V was pared by 6 bases and J by 9 bases, with 16 bases of the junction left unmatched. The CDR3 sequence is 15 residues long. From germline, CDR1 is MNHNS and CDR2 SASEGT. CDR3 sequence reads: CASSPSGTGLPWQYF. DNA of the CDR3: TGTGCCAGCAGCCCTTCCGGGACAGGTTTGCCTTGGCAGTACTTC.

V usage is TRBV19 and J usage is TRBJ2-1; D remains ambiguous. This CDR3 spans 14 amino acids. The germline V and J ends were trimmed by 5 bases and 0 bases, with 8 bases remaining between them. Germline loops: CDR1 LNHDA, CDR2 SQIVND (reference sequence). The CDR3 DNA reads TGTGCCAGTAGTCCCGCGCTCTCCTACAATGAGCAGTTCTTC. Translated: CASSPALSYNEQFF.

This clone has only one observation. V gene TRBV28 combines with J gene TRBJ2-3, with D unresolved. CDR1 and CDR2 from the germline V gene are MDHEN and SYDVKM. CDR3 length: 12 amino acids. Trimming removed 1 base from V and 5 bases from J, with 4 bases in between. Here the CDR3 DNA reads TGTGCCAGCAGTTTATCGAAAGATACGCAGTATTTT. As protein: CASSLSKDTQYF.